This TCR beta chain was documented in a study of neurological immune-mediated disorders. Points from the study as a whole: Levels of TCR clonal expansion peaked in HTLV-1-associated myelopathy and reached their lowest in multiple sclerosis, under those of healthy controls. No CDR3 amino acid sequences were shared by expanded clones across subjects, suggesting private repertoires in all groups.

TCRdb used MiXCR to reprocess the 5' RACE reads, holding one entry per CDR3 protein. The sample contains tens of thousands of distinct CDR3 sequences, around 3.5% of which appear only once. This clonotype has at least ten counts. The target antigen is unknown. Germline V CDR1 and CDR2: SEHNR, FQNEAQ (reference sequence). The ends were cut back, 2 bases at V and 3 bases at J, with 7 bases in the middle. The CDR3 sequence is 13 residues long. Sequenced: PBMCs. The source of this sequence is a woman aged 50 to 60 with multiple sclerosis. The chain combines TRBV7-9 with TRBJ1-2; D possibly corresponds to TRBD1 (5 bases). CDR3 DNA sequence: TGTGCCAGCAGCTTAATGGGGCACTATGGCTACACCTTC. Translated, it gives CASSLMGHYGYTF. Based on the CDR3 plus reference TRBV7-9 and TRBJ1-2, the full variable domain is DTGVSQNPRHKITKRGQNVTFRCDPISEHNRLYWYRQTLGQGPEFLTYFQNEAQLEKSRLLSDRFSAERPKGSFSTLEIQRTEQGDSAMYLCASSLMGHYGYTFGSGTRLTVV.